This T cell receptor (beta chain) is from a study of cytomegalovirus exposure and HLA in healthy donors. Amplification used 60 Vbeta primers and 13 Jbeta primers. Only in-frame clones appear in the TCRdb table, and some are missing; sequencing was by immunoSEQ multiplex PCR. This sample yields some 110,000 clones, of which roughly 80% are seen a single time; roughly 3.9% belongs to the top ten. Germline V gene data show CDR1 as DFQATT and CDR2 as SNEGSKA (reference sequence). The length of the CDR3 is 11 residues. Each donor was healthy, and each was a bone marrow donor. Each donor was nominally healthy when sampled (though unrecorded immune exposures were likely). A remark on this clone: The antigen is unknown.

Study-level findings and limits: Analysis performed later found around 15,000 TCR beta sequences associated with HLA alleles at 0.05 false discovery rate. The investigators catalogued 150 to 200 TCR beta chains as cytomegalovirus-associated.

Sequencing was performed on PBMCs. The chain has TRBV20-1 and TRBJ2-7; tentative D call: TRBD2 (5 bases). This receptor was identified in a man between 60 and 70 years old in good health and CMV-seronegative. The CDR3 bases are TGCACCCTCCCCGGGGTCTACGAGCAGTACGTC. Translation gives CTLPGVYEQYV.